The next 10 T cell receptor beta chains were all read from a single sample in a study of cytomegalovirus exposure and HLA in healthy donors. Using immunoSEQ multiplex PCR, the repertoire was profiled, and TCRdb retains in-frame clones only, with some absent. The sample gives roughly 65,000 clones, 80% to 95% of which show up once; about 5.7% is in the top ten. The sequenced sample consisted of PBMCs. The source is a man aged 18 to 30 in good health and CMV-seropositive.

The chain carries TRBV10-2 and TRBJ2-7, with TRBD2 identical over 7 bases. This CDR3 is built from 12 residues. Germline lookup yields CDR1 WSHSY and CDR2 SAAADI. J was trimmed by 3 bases and V by 11 bases; bases with no gene match: 7. Here the CDR3 reads CAALSGYYEQYF. Written as DNA, the CDR3 is TGCGCCGCCCTTAGCGGGTACTACGAGCAGTACTTC.

The genes are TRBV4-1 and TRBJ2-2; the D gene is possibly TRBD1 (6 bases). This CDR3 contains 15 residues. Trimming shortened V by 6 bases and J by 1 base, and 12 bases separated the two germline ends. Germline assignment: CDR1 MGHRA and CDR2 YSYEKL. DNA for the CDR3: TGCGCCAGCAGTTACGCAGGGGTGAACACCGGGGAGCTGTTTTTT. Its translation: CASSYAGVNTGELFF.

The chain combines TRBV28 with TRBJ2-7; tentatively, D is TRBD1 (6 bases). This CDR3 has 13 residues. The germline V and J ends were trimmed by 6 bases and 2 bases, with 11 bases remaining between them. CDR1 MDHEN and CDR2 SYDVKM come from the germline V gene. The chain's CDR3 is CASRTGHPYEQYF. CDR3 DNA: TGTGCCAGCAGAACGGGACACCCCTACGAGCAGTACTTC.

This CDR3 reads CASSLGTQGYEQYF. CDR3 nucleotide sequence: TGTGCCAGCAGCTTAGGGACCCAGGGCTACGAGCAGTACTTC. The chain uses TRBV11-2 and TRBJ2-7; possible D gene TRBD1, 5 bases. Trimming took off 1 base at V and 3 bases at J, with 10 bases between the two ends. The CDR3 has 14 amino acids. CDR1 and CDR2 from the germline V gene are SGHAT and FQNNGV.

The table lists this clone with a count of one. The V and J genes are TRBV28 and TRBJ1-3, with no clear D. The CDR3 consists of 12 residues. V was shortened by 2 bases and J by 3 bases, with 2 bases between the two germline ends. The germline V gene encodes CDR1 MDHEN and CDR2 SYDVKM. Here the CDR3 reads CASSLLGNTIYF. The CDR3 DNA sequence: TGTGCCAGCAGTTTACTTGGAAACACCATATATTTT.

This sequence joins TRBV27 and TRBJ2-2; TRBD1 matches at 8 bases. In germline, CDR1 is MNHEY, CDR2 SMNVEV (reference sequence). This CDR3 has 15 amino acids. Trimming at V came to 7 bases and at J to 6 bases, leaving 10 bases not matched to a gene. CDR3 DNA sequence: TGTGCCAGCAAAACGGGACAGGTCTTCCCCGGGGAGCTGTTTTTT. This gives the protein CASKTGQVFPGELFF.

The chain employs TRBV2 and TRBJ2-5; 7 positions agree with TRBD2. CDR1 is SNHLY and CDR2 is FYNNEI in the germline V gene. The V segment lost 3 bases and the J segment 5 bases; nucleotides outside the gene matches: 6. CDR3 size: 14 residues. The CDR3 DNA reads as TGTGCCAGCAGTGAGAGACTAGCATTTGAGACCCAGTACTTC. Its translation is CASSERLAFETQYF.

The V gene is TRBV5-4, the J gene TRBJ1-3, with D tentatively TRBD1 (5 bases). The CDR3 loop spans 15 amino acids. With 5 bases removed from V and 3 bases from J, the gap between germline ends came to 15 bases. The germline gives CDR1 SGHNT, CDR2 YYREEE (reference sequence). CDR3 region: CASSWTGGGGNTIYF. In DNA form, the CDR3 reads TGTGCCAGCAGTTGGACGGGCGGGGGTGGAAACACCATATATTTT.

The chain is built from TRBV28 and TRBJ2-5, with 9 bases matching TRBD2. Trimming cost V 5 bases and J 2 bases; bases outside gene matches: 9. Germline V gene lookup returns CDR1 MDHEN and CDR2 SYDVKM. The CDR3 consists of 16 residues. The CDR3 DNA is TGTGCCAGCAGTCCTCTTCGACTAGCGGAGCAAGAGACCCAGTACTTC. Its translation: CASSPLRLAEQETQYF.

The genes are TRBV6-5 and TRBJ1-1; D remains ambiguous. The germline V and J ends were trimmed by 2 bases and 1 base, with 5 bases remaining between them. Germline V gene sequence: CDR1 MNHEY, CDR2 SVGAGI. This CDR3 spans 13 amino acids. CDR3 loop: CASSYLRNTEAFF. The CDR3 DNA sequence: TGTGCCAGCAGTTACCTCAGGAACACTGAAGCTTTCTTT.